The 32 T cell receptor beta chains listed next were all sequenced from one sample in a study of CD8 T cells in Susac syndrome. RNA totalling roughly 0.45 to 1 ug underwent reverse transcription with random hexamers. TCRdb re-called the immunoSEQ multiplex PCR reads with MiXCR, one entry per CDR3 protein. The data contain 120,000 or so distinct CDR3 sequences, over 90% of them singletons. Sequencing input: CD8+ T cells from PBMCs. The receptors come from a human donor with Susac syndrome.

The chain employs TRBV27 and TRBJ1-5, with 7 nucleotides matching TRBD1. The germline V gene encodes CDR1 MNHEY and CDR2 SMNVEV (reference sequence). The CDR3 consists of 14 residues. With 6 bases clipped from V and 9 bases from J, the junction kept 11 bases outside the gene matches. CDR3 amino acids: CASRNTGASTPQHF. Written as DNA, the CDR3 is TGTGCCAGCAGAAATACAGGGGCCTCAACGCCCCAGCATTTT.

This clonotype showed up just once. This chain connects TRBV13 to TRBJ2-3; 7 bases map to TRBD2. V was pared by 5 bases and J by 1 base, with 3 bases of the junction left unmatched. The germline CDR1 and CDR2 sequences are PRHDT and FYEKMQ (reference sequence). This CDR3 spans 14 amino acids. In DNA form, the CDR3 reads TGTGCCAGCAGCAATACTAGCGGCACAGATACGCAGTATTTT. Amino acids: CASSNTSGTDTQYF.

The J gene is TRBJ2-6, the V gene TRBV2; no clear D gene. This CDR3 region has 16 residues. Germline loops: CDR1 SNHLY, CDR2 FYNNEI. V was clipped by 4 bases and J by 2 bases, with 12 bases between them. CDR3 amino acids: CASSVDQLTGANVLTF. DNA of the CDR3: TGTGCCAGCAGTGTAGACCAGTTGACTGGGGCCAACGTCCTGACTTTC.

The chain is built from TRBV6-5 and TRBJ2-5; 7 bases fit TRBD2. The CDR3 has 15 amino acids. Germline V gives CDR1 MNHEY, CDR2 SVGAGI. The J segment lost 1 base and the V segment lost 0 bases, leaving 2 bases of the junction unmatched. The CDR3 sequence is CASSYSLAAQETQYF. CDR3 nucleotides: TGTGCCAGCAGTTACTCCCTAGCGGCCCAAGAGACCCAGTACTTC.

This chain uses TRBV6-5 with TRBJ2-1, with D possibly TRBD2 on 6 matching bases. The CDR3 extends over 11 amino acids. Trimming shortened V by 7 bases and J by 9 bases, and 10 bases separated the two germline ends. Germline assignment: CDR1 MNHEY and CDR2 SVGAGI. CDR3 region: CASMGGSEQFF. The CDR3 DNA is TGTGCCAGCATGGGGGGATCTGAGCAGTTCTTC.

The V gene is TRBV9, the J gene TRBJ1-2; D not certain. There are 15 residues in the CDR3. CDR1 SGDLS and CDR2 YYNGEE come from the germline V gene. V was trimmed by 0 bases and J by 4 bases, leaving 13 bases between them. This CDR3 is CASSVGGSASYGYTF. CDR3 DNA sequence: TGTGCCAGCAGCGTAGGTGGGTCCGCGAGCTATGGCTACACCTTC. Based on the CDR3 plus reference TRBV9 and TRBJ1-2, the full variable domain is DSGVTQTPKHLITATGQRVTLRCSPRSGDLSVYWYQQSLDQGLQFLIQYYNGEERAKGNILERFSAQQFPDLHSELNLSSLELGDSALYFCASSVGGSASYGYTFGSGTRLTVV.

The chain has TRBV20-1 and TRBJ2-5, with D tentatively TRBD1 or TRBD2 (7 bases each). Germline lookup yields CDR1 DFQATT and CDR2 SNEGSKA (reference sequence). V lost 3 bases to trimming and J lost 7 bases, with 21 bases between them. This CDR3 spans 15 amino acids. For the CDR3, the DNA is TGCAGTGCTAGGGCTGGACTAGAGGGGGCGGGGACCCAGTACTTC. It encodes CSARAGLEGAGTQYF.

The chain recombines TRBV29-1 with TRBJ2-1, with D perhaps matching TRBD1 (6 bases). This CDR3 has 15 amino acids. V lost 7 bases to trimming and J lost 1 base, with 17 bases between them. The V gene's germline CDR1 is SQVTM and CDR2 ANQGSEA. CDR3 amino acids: CSARVGAGSYNEQFF. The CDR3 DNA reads TGCAGCGCTAGGGTGGGGGCAGGGTCCTACAATGAGCAGTTCTTC.

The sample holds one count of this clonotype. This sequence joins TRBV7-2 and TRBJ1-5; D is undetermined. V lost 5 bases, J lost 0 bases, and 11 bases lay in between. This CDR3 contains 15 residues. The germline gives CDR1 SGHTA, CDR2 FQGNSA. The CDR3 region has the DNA TGTGCCAGCAGCCCTAGAGGGTTTAGCAATCAGCCCCAGCATTTT. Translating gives CASSPRGFSNQPQHF.

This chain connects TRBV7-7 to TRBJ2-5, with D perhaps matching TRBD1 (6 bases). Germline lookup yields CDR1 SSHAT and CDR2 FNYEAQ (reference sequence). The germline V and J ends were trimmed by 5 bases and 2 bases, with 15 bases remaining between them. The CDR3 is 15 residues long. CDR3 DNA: TGTGCCAGCAGCCTACGGACAGTCCCTCAAGAGACCCAGTACTTC. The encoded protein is CASSLRTVPQETQYF.

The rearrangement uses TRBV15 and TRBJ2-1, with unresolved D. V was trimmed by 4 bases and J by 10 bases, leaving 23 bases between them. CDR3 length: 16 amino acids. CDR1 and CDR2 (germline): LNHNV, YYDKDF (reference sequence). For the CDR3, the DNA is TGTGCCACCAGCACCCTCCCCTACGGCATTCAGGTGGAGCAGTTCTTC. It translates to CATSTLPYGIQVEQFF. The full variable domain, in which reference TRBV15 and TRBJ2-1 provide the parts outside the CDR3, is DAMVIQNPRYQVTQFGKPVTLSCSQTLNHNVMYWYQQKSSQAPKLLFHYYDKDFNNEADTPDNFQSRRPNTSFCFLDIRSPGLGDTAMYLCATSTLPYGIQVEQFFGPGTRLTVL.

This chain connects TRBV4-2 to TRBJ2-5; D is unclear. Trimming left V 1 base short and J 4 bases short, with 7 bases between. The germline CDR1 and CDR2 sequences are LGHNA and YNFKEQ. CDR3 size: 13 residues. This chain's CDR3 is CASSQGVGETQYF. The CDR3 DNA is TGTGCCAGCAGCCAAGGGGTGGGAGAGACCCAGTACTTC.

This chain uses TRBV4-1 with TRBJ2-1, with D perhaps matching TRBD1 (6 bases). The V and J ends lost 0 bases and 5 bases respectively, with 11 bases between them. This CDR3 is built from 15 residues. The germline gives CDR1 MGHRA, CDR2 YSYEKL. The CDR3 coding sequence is TGCGCCAGCAGCCAAGATCCAGGACAGCACAATGAGCAGTTCTTC. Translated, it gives CASSQDPGQHNEQFF.

The CDR3 nucleotides are TGCGCCAGCAGCCGACCAAGACGGCAGGGGGGTTACGAGCAGTACTTC. This encodes CASSRPRRQGGYEQYF. V is TRBV4-1 and J is TRBJ2-7; D is possibly TRBD1 (7 bases). Per the germline V gene, CDR1 is MGHRA and CDR2 is YSYEKL. The CDR3 is made up of 16 amino acids. Between the trimmed V and J ends, which lost 4 bases and 4 bases, there was a span of 20 bases.

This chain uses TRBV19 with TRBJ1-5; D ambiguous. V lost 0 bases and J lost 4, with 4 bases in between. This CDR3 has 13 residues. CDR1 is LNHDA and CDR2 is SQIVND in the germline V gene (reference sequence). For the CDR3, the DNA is TGTGCCAGTAGTATAGATCCGAATCAGCCCCAGCATTTT. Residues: CASSIDPNQPQHF.

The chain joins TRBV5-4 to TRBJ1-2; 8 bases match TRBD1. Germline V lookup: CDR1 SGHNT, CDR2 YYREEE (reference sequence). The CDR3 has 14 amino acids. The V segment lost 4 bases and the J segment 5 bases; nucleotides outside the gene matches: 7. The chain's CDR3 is CASSLPGQAYGYTF. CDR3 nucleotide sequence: TGTGCCAGCAGCCTACCGGGACAGGCATATGGCTACACCTTC.

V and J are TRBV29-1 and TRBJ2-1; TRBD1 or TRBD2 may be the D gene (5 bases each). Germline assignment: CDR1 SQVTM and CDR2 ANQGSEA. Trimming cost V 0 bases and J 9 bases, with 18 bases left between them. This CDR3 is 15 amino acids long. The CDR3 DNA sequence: TGCAGCGTTGAAGATAACCCCAGGGTAGCGCTTGAGCAGTTCTTC. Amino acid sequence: CSVEDNPRVALEQFF.

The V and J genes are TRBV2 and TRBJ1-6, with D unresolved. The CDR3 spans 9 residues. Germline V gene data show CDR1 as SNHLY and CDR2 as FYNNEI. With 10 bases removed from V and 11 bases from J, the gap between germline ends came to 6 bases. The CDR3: CATTPPLHF. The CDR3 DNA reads TGTGCCACCACTCCACCCCTCCACTTT.

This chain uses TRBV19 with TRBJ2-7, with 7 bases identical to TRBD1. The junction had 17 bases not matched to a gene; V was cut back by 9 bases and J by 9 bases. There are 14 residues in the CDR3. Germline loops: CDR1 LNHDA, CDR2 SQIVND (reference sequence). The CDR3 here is CARGVGQLSHAQYF. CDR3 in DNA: TGTGCCAGGGGGGTGGGACAGCTTAGTCACGCGCAGTACTTC.

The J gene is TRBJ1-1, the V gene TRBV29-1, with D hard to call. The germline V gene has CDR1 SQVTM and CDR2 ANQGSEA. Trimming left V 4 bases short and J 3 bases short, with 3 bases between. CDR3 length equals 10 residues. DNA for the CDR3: TGCAGCGTTGTGGACACTGAAGCTTTCTTT. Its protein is CSVVDTEAFF.

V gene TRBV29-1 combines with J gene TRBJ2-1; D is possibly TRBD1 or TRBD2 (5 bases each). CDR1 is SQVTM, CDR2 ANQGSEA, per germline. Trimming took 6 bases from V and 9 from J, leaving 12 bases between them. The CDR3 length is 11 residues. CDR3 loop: CSVPSGSEQFF. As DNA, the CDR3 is TGCAGCGTGCCTTCAGGGAGTGAGCAGTTCTTC.

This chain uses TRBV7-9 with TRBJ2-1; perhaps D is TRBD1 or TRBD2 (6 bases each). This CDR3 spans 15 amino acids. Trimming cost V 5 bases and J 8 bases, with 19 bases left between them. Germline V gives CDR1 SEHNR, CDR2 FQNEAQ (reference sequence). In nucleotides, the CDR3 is TGTGCCAGCAGCCCTACTACTGAGGGGGGCGATGAGCAGTTCTTC. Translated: CASSPTTEGGDEQFF.

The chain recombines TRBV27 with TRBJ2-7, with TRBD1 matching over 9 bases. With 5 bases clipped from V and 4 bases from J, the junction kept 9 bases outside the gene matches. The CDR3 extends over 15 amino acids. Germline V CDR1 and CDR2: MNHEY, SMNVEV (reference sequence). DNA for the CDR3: TGTGCCAGCAGTCAGACCGGGACAGGGAGGTACGAGCAGTACTTC. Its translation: CASSQTGTGRYEQYF.

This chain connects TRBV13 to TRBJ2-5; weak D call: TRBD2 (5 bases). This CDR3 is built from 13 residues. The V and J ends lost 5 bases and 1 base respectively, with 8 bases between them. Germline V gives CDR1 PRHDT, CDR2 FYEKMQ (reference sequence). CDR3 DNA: TGTGCCAGCAGCCCGGACTTCCAAGAGACCCAGTACTTC. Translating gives CASSPDFQETQYF.

The DNA for the CDR3 is TGTGCCAGCAGTTTTAGTGCGGGACTGCGCACAGATACGCAGTATTTT. As protein: CASSFSAGLRTDTQYF. The rearrangement joins TRBV12-3 or TRBV12-4 to TRBJ2-3; D is possibly TRBD2 (6 bases). The CDR3 length is 16 residues. The ends were cut back, 3 bases at V and 1 base at J, with 14 bases in the middle.

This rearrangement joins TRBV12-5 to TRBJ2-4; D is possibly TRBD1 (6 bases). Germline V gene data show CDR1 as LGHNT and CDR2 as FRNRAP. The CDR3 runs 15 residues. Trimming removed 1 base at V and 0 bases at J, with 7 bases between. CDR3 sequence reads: CASGLATGAKNIQYF. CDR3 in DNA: TGTGCTAGTGGTTTGGCGACAGGAGCCAAAAACATTCAGTACTTC. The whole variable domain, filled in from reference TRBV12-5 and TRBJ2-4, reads DARVTQTPRHKVTEMGQEVTMRCQPILGHNTVFWYRQTMMQGLELLAYFRNRAPLDDSGMPKDRFSAEMPDATLATLKIQPSEPRDSAVYFCASGLATGAKNIQYFGAGTRLSVL.

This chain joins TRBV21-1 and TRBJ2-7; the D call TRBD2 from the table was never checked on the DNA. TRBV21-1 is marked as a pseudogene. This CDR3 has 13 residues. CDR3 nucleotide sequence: TGTGCCGGACTATGCCTAGCGAACTACGAGCAGTACTTC. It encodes CAGLCLANYEQYF.

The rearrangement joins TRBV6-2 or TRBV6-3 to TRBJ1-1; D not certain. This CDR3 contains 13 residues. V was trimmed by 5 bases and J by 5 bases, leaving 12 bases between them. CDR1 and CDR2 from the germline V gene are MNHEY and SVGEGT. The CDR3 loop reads CASSHYGWTEAFF. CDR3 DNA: TGTGCCAGCAGTCACTACGGATGGACTGAAGCTTTCTTT.

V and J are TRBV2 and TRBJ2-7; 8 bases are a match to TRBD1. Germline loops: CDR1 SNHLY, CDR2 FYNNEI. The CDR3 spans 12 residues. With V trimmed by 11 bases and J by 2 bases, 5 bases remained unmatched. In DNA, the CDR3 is TGTGCCGGACAGGGCCCCACCTACGAGCAGTACTTC. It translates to CAGQGPTYEQYF.

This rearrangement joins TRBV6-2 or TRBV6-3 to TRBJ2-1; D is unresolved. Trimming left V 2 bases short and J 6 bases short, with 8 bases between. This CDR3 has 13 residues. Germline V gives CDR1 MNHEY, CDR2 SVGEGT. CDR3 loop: CASSYMGRNEQFF. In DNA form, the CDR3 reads TGTGCCAGCAGTTACATGGGCCGCAATGAGCAGTTCTTC.

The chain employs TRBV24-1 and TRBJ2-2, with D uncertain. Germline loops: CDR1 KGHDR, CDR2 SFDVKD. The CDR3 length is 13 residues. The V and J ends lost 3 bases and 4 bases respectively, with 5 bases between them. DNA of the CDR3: TGTGCCACCAGTGATCCTTTCACCGGGGAGCTGTTTTTT. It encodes CATSDPFTGELFF.

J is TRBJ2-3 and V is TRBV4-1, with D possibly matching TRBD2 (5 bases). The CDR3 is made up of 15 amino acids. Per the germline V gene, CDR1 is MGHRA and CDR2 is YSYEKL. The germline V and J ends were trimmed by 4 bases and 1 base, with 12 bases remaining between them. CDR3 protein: CASSRRSQGTDTQYF. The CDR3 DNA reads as TGCGCCAGCAGCCGGAGGTCCCAGGGCACAGATACGCAGTATTTT.